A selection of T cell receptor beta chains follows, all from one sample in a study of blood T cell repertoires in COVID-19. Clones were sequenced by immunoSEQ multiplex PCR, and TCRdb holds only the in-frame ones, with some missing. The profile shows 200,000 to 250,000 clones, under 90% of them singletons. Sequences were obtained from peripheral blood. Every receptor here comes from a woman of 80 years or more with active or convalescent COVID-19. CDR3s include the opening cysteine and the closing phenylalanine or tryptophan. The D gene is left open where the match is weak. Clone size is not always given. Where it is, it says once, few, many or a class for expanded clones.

CDR3 DNA: TGTGCCAGCAGTTACCCTCAAGCGGGGGGGCGGGAGACCCAGTACTTC; CDR3 protein: CASSYPQAGGRETQYF; V gene: TRBV6-2/TRBV6-3; J gene: TRBJ2-5; D gene: TRBD2; clone size: NA
CDR3 DNA: TGCGCCAGCAGTGGGGGACAGGGGGGTAACTATGGCTACACCTTC; CDR3 protein: CASSGGQGGNYGYTF; V gene: TRBV10-1; J gene: TRBJ1-2; D gene: TRBD1; clone size: once
CDR3 DNA: TGTGCCAGCAGTCGGCCCAAGACTAGCGGGGGGAGCACAGATACGCAGTATTTT; CDR3 protein: CASSRPKTSGGSTDTQYF; V gene: TRBV6-6; J gene: TRBJ2-3; D gene: TRBD2; clone size: NA
CDR3 DNA: TGTGCCACCAGTCCAATTGGACAGGGCGATGAGCAGTTCTTC; CDR3 protein: CATSPIGQGDEQFF; V gene: TRBV24-1; J gene: TRBJ2-1; D gene: TRBD1; clone size: NA
CDR3 DNA: TGTGCCACCCAAAAAGACAGGGGGCCTTCACCCCTCCACTTT; CDR3 protein: CATQKDRGPSPLHF; V gene: TRBV15; J gene: TRBJ1-6; D gene: TRBD1; clone size: NA
CDR3 DNA: TGCAGTGCTAGTGACCGTCGGGGGGAAAAACTGTTTTTT; CDR3 protein: CSASDRRGEKLFF; V gene: TRBV20-1; J gene: TRBJ1-4; D gene: NA; clone size: NA
CDR3 DNA: TGTGCCAGCTCGCGCGGACAGGCAACTAATGAAAAACTGTTTTTT; CDR3 protein: CASSRGQATNEKLFF; V gene: TRBV18; J gene: TRBJ1-4; D gene: TRBD1; clone size: NA
CDR3 DNA: TGTGCCAGCAGCTCCCCCCTTCAGGGTCTATATGGCTACACCTTC; CDR3 protein: CASSSPLQGLYGYTF; V gene: TRBV5-6; J gene: TRBJ1-2; D gene: NA; clone size: NA
CDR3 DNA: TGTGCCAGCAGCCCGTCGGCGGGCCGTCCTGCGTACAATGAGCAGTTCTTC; CDR3 protein: CASSPSAGRPAYNEQFF; V gene: TRBV7-3; J gene: TRBJ2-1; D gene: NA; clone size: NA
CDR3 DNA: TGTGCCAGCAGCTTGTTCAGGGTTTCCACCGGGGAGCTGTTTTTT; CDR3 protein: CASSLFRVSTGELFF; V gene: TRBV5-5; J gene: TRBJ2-2; D gene: NA; clone size: few
CDR3 DNA: TGTGCCTGGAGTGCGGCGGGAGTCCGGTACAATGAGCAGTTCTTC; CDR3 protein: CAWSAAGVRYNEQFF; V gene: TRBV30; J gene: TRBJ2-1; D gene: TRBD2; clone size: NA
CDR3 DNA: TGCGCCAGCAGTCAACGAAGGGGCCGGGAGAATTCACCCCTCCACTTT; CDR3 protein: CASSQRRGRENSPLHF; V gene: TRBV23-1; J gene: TRBJ1-6; D gene: NA; clone size: NA
CDR3 DNA: TGTGCCAGCAGATCCCGTGGACAGCGGAATTCACCCCTCCACTTT; CDR3 protein: CASRSRGQRNSPLHF; V gene: TRBV28; J gene: TRBJ1-6; D gene: NA; clone size: NA
CDR3 DNA: TGTGCCAGCAGTACCTACTACGAGCAGTACTTC; CDR3 protein: CASSTYYEQYF; V gene: TRBV12-3/TRBV12-4; J gene: TRBJ2-7; D gene: NA; clone size: NA
CDR3 DNA: TGTGCCAGCAGTGACTGGGAGGGTTCACCCCTCCACTTT; CDR3 protein: CASSDWEGSPLHF; V gene: TRBV6-4; J gene: TRBJ1-6; D gene: NA; clone size: NA
CDR3 DNA: TGTGCCAGTAGGGGGACAGGGGGCCGAAGCAATCAGCCCCAGCATTTT; CDR3 protein: CASRGTGGRSNQPQHF; V gene: TRBV19; J gene: TRBJ1-5; D gene: TRBD1; clone size: few
CDR3 DNA: TGTGCCAGCAGCGCAACTTCGGGACAAGGCTCCTACGAGCAGTACTTC; CDR3 protein: CASSATSGQGSYEQYF; V gene: TRBV9; J gene: TRBJ2-7; D gene: NA; clone size: NA
CDR3 DNA: TGTGCCAGCAGTGCGACAGTTTCTGGGGCCAACGTCCTGACTTTC; CDR3 protein: CASSATVSGANVLTF; V gene: TRBV2; J gene: TRBJ2-6; D gene: NA; clone size: NA
CDR3 DNA: TGTGCCTCCGGACAGGGGGTCATGAACACTGAAGCTTTCTTT; CDR3 protein: CASGQGVMNTEAFF; V gene: TRBV30; J gene: TRBJ1-1; D gene: TRBD1; clone size: NA
CDR3 DNA: TGTGCCAGCAGCTTAACTCCCAATCAGCCCCAGCATTTT; CDR3 protein: CASSLTPNQPQHF; V gene: TRBV7-8; J gene: TRBJ1-5; D gene: NA; clone size: few
CDR3 DNA: TGTGCCAGTAAACAGACTAGTAAGGAGACCCAGTACTTC; CDR3 protein: CASKQTSKETQYF; V gene: TRBV19; J gene: TRBJ2-5; D gene: NA; clone size: NA
CDR3 DNA: TGTGCCAGCAGCCCCCACAGGGGGCAACGCGAGCAGTACTTC; CDR3 protein: CASSPHRGQREQYF; V gene: TRBV21-1; J gene: TRBJ2-7; D gene: NA; clone size: NA
CDR3 DNA: TGTGCCAGTAGTATCATCACAGGGGGCACTGGAAACACCATATATTTT; CDR3 protein: CASSIITGGTGNTIYF; V gene: TRBV19; J gene: TRBJ1-3; D gene: TRBD1; clone size: NA
CDR3 DNA: TGTGCCAGCAGCCAATCGGGACTAGGGAATGGTGAGCAGTTCTTC; CDR3 protein: CASSQSGLGNGEQFF; V gene: TRBV7-7; J gene: TRBJ2-1; D gene: TRBD2; clone size: NA
CDR3 DNA: TGCGCCAGCAGCCCCCGGGGGGGTACTGAAGCTTTCTTT; CDR3 protein: CASSPRGGTEAFF; V gene: TRBV5-1; J gene: TRBJ1-1; D gene: NA; clone size: NA
CDR3 DNA: TGTGCCAGCAGTTTCTATAGTGAAGCTTTCTTT; CDR3 protein: CASSFYSEAFF; V gene: TRBV12-3/TRBV12-4; J gene: TRBJ1-1; D gene: NA; clone size: NA
CDR3 DNA: TGCGCCAGCAGGACCGCCCCCGCATGGGCCTCCGGCAGGGATGAAAAACTGTTTTTT; CDR3 protein: CASRTAPAWASGRDEKLFF; V gene: TRBV4-3; J gene: TRBJ1-4; D gene: NA; clone size: NA
CDR3 DNA: TGTGCCAGCAGCCGAGACAGGGGGCGAGAGCAGTACTTC; CDR3 protein: CASSRDRGREQYF; V gene: TRBV12-3/TRBV12-4; J gene: TRBJ2-7; D gene: TRBD1; clone size: NA
CDR3 DNA: TGTGCCAGCTCACCAGACAGATTGCCCAATGAAAAACTGTTTTTT; CDR3 protein: CASSPDRLPNEKLFF; V gene: TRBV18; J gene: TRBJ1-4; D gene: NA; clone size: NA
CDR3 DNA: TGTGCCAGCAGCCTTTGCATTCAGTACTTC; CDR3 protein: CASSLCIQYF; V gene: TRBV11-3; J gene: TRBJ2-4; D gene: NA; clone size: NA
CDR3 DNA: TGTGCCAGCAGCTCGTGGGCGGGGTCCTCCTACGAGCAGTACTTC; CDR3 protein: CASSSWAGSSYEQYF; V gene: TRBV5-6; J gene: TRBJ2-7; D gene: NA; clone size: NA
CDR3 DNA: TGTGCCTGGACTTTCGGGGACAGGGTAGTGGAGACCCAGTACTTC; CDR3 protein: CAWTFGDRVVETQYF; V gene: TRBV30; J gene: TRBJ2-5; D gene: TRBD1; clone size: NA
CDR3 DNA: TGTGCCTGGACCGGACAGTACGCTAACTATGGCTACACCTTC; CDR3 protein: CAWTGQYANYGYTF; V gene: TRBV30; J gene: TRBJ1-2; D gene: NA; clone size: NA
CDR3 DNA: TGTGCCAGCAGCTTAAGGGGGACATCCGCCCTTTCTAACTATGGCTACACCTTC; CDR3 protein: CASSLRGTSALSNYGYTF; V gene: TRBV5-8; J gene: TRBJ1-2; D gene: NA; clone size: NA
CDR3 DNA: TGTGCCAGCAGCTTAGATTTCGGACTAGCGGGAACAGATACGCAGTATTTT; CDR3 protein: CASSLDFGLAGTDTQYF; V gene: TRBV11-2; J gene: TRBJ2-3; D gene: TRBD2; clone size: NA
CDR3 DNA: TGTGCCAGCAGTCCGAGACAAATCAATGAGCAGTTCTTC; CDR3 protein: CASSPRQINEQFF; V gene: TRBV12-3/TRBV12-4; J gene: TRBJ2-1; D gene: NA; clone size: NA
CDR3 DNA: TGTGCCAGCAGCCAAGTGACTAGCGGGGGACGGGCCCAGTACTTC; CDR3 protein: CASSQVTSGGRAQYF; V gene: TRBV4-2; J gene: TRBJ2-5; D gene: TRBD2; clone size: NA
CDR3 DNA: TGTGCCAGCAGCGAATCGGGACAGGGCTATGGCTACACCTTC; CDR3 protein: CASSESGQGYGYTF; V gene: TRBV9; J gene: TRBJ1-2; D gene: TRBD1; clone size: once
CDR3 DNA: TGTGCCAGCAGTTCGCCGACGAAAGGAGTTGCGACCCAGTACTTC; CDR3 protein: CASSSPTKGVATQYF; V gene: TRBV6-5; J gene: TRBJ2-5; D gene: NA; clone size: NA
CDR3 DNA: TGTGCCAGCTCACCCCTAGCTATTCAAGAGACCCAGTACTTC; CDR3 protein: CASSPLAIQETQYF; V gene: TRBV18; J gene: TRBJ2-5; D gene: NA; clone size: NA
CDR3 DNA: TGCAGTGCTAGTTTGACAGGGGGAAACTATGGCTACACCTTC; CDR3 protein: CSASLTGGNYGYTF; V gene: TRBV20-1; J gene: TRBJ1-2; D gene: TRBD1; clone size: NA
CDR3 DNA: TGTGCCAGCAGCTTATCCCGGATGGACTTGGAGACCCAGTACTTC; CDR3 protein: CASSLSRMDLETQYF; V gene: TRBV11-2; J gene: TRBJ2-5; D gene: NA; clone size: NA
CDR3 DNA: TGTGCCAGCAGCTTACAGGGGGCTGGGGCCAACGTCCTGACTTTC; CDR3 protein: CASSLQGAGANVLTF; V gene: TRBV5-6; J gene: TRBJ2-6; D gene: TRBD1; clone size: NA
CDR3 DNA: TGTGCCAGCAGCTTTAGCTTCGCAGATACGCAGTATTTT; CDR3 protein: CASSFSFADTQYF; V gene: TRBV11-3; J gene: TRBJ2-3; D gene: NA; clone size: NA
CDR3 DNA: TGTGCCAGCAGCTCGACAGGGAACTCCAAGGAGCAGTACTTC; CDR3 protein: CASSSTGNSKEQYF; V gene: TRBV11-1; J gene: TRBJ2-7; D gene: TRBD1; clone size: NA
CDR3 DNA: TGTGCCAGTAGTATGGCTGGGACTAGCGGGAGGGATGGCAAAAACATTCAGTACTTC; CDR3 protein: CASSMAGTSGRDGKNIQYF; V gene: TRBV19; J gene: TRBJ2-4; D gene: TRBD2; clone size: NA
CDR3 DNA: TGTGCCAGCAGCTTCCAGACAGGGGCTAACACCGGGGAGCTGTTTTTT; CDR3 protein: CASSFQTGANTGELFF; V gene: TRBV7-2; J gene: TRBJ2-2; D gene: TRBD1; clone size: few
CDR3 DNA: TGTGCCAGCAGCTTAGGACTAGCGGGGGACACCGGGGAGCTGTTTTTT; CDR3 protein: CASSLGLAGDTGELFF; V gene: TRBV13; J gene: TRBJ2-2; D gene: TRBD2; clone size: NA
CDR3 DNA: TGTGCCAGCAGCATCGGGACAGGGGGTGATGGCTACACCTTC; CDR3 protein: CASSIGTGGDGYTF; V gene: TRBV7-3; J gene: TRBJ1-2; D gene: TRBD1; clone size: NA
CDR3 DNA: TGTGCCAGCAGCTCCACCGGTGCAGGGGGTGGGGATACGCAGTATTTT; CDR3 protein: CASSSTGAGGGDTQYF; V gene: TRBV7-2; J gene: TRBJ2-3; D gene: TRBD1; clone size: NA
CDR3 DNA: TGTGCCAGCAGCTTAATGGGACTTGAGGAGACCCAGTACTTC; CDR3 protein: CASSLMGLEETQYF; V gene: TRBV11-1; J gene: TRBJ2-5; D gene: NA; clone size: NA
CDR3 DNA: TGCAGCGTGCGACAGGGGAGAGGTCCGAACACTGAAGCTTTCTTT; CDR3 protein: CSVRQGRGPNTEAFF; V gene: TRBV29-1; J gene: TRBJ1-1; D gene: TRBD1; clone size: NA
CDR3 DNA: TGTGCCAGCAACGCCGGGACAGGGTCCTACGAGCAGTACTTC; CDR3 protein: CASNAGTGSYEQYF; V gene: TRBV7-9; J gene: TRBJ2-7; D gene: TRBD1; clone size: NA
CDR3 DNA: TGTGCCAGCAGCTTAGGGTCGAGTAGCGGGGGCACAGATACGCAGTATTTT; CDR3 protein: CASSLGSSSGGTDTQYF; V gene: TRBV11-3; J gene: TRBJ2-3; D gene: TRBD2; clone size: NA
CDR3 DNA: TGTGCCAGCAGCTTAGAGACAGAGAATTCACCCCTCCACTTT; CDR3 protein: CASSLETENSPLHF; V gene: TRBV11-3; J gene: TRBJ1-6; D gene: NA; clone size: NA
CDR3 DNA: TGTGCCTGGAGTCCCCGGACAGGGGTCAGCAATCAGCCCCAGCATTTT; CDR3 protein: CAWSPRTGVSNQPQHF; V gene: TRBV30; J gene: TRBJ1-5; D gene: TRBD1; clone size: NA
CDR3 DNA: TGTGCCAGCACCCGGACAGGGGGAAAGTACGAGCAGTACTTC; CDR3 protein: CASTRTGGKYEQYF; V gene: TRBV6-5; J gene: TRBJ2-7; D gene: TRBD1; clone size: NA